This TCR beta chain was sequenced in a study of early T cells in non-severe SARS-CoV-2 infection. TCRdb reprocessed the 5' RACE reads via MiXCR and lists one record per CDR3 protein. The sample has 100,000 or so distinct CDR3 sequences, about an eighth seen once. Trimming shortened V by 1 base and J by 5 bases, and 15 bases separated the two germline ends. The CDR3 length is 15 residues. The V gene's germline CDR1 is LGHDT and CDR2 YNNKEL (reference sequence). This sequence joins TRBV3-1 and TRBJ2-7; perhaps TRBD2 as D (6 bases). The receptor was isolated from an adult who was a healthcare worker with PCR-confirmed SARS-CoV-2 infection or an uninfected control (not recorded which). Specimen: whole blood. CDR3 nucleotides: TGTGCCAGCAGCCAAGGCCCCTCCGGGGGAAACGAGCAGTACTTC. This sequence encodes CASSQGPSGGNEQYF.